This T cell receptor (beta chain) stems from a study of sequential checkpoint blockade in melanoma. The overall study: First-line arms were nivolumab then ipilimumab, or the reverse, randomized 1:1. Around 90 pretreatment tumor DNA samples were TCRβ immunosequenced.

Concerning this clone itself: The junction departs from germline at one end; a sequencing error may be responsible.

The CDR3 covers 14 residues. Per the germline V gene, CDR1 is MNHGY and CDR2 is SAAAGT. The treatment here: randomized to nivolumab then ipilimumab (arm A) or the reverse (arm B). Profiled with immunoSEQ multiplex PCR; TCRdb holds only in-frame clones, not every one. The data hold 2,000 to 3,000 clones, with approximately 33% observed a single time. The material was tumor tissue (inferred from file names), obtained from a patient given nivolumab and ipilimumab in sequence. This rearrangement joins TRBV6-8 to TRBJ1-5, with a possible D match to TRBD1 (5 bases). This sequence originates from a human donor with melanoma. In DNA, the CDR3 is TGTGCCATCAGTATGACAGAGAGCAATCAGCCCCAGCATTTT. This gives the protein CAISMTESNQPQHF.